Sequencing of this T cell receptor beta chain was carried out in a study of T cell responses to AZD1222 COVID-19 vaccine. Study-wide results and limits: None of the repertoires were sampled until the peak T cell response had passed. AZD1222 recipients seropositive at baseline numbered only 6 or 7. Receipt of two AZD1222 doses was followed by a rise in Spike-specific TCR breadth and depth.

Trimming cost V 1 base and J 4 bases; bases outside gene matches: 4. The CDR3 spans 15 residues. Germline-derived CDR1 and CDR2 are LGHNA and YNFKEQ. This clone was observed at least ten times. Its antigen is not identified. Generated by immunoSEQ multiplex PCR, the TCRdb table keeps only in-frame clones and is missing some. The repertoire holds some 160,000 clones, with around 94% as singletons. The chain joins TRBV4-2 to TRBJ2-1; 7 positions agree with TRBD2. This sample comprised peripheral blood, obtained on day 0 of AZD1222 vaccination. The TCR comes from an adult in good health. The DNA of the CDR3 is TGTGCCAGCAGCCAAGGGAGCGGGGAATACAATGAGCAGTTCTTC. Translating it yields CASSQGSGEYNEQFF.